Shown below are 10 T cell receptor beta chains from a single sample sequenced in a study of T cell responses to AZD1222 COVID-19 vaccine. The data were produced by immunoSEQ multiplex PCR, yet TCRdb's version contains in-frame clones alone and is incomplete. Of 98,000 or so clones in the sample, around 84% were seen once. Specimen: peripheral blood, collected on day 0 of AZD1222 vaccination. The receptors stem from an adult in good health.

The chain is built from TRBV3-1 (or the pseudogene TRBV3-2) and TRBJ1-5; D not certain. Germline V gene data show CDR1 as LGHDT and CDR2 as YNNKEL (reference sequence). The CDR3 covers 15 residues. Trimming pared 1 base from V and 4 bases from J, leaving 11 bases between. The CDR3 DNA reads TGTGCCAGCAGCCAAGGGGGTTCTGGGAATCAGCCCCAGCATTTT. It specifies CASSQGGSGNQPQHF.

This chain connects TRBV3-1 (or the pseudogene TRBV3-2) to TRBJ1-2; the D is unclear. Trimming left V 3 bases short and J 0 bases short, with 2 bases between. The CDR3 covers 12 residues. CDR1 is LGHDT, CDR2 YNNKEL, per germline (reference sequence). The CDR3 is CASSHANYGYTF. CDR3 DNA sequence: TGTGCCAGCAGCCATGCTAACTATGGCTACACCTTC.

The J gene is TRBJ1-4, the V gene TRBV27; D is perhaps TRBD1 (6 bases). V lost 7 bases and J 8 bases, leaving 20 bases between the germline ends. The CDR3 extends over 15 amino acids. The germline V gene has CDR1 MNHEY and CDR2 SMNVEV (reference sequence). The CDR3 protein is CASTPWGGAGEKLFF. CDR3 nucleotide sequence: TGTGCCAGCACCCCGTGGGGGGGGGCGGGCGAAAAACTGTTTTTT. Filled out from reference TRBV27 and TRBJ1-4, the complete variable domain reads EAQVTQNPRYLITVTGKKLTVTCSQNMNHEYMSWYRQDPGLGLRQIYYSMNVEVTDKGDVPEGYKVSRKEKRNFPLILESPSPNQTSLYFCASTPWGGAGEKLFFGSGTQLSVL.

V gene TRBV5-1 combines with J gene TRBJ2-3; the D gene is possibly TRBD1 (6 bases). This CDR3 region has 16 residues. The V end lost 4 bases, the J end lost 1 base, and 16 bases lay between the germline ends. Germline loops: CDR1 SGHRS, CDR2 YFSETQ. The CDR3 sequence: CASSALEGVGTDTQYF. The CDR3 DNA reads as TGCGCCAGCAGCGCACTAGAGGGGGTGGGCACAGATACGCAGTATTTT.

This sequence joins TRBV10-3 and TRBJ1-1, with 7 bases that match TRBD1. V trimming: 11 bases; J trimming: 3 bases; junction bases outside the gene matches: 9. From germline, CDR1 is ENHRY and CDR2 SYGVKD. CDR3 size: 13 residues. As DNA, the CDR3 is TGTGCCGGCCAACAGGGGTTGGACACTGAAGCTTTCTTT. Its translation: CAGQQGLDTEAFF.

The CDR3 loop is CASSQVGQSGGELFF. CDR3 sequence (DNA): TGTGCCAGCAGCCAAGTTGGGCAGTCAGGAGGGGAGCTGTTTTTT. The V and J genes are TRBV4-2 and TRBJ2-2; D is unclear. This CDR3 comprises 15 residues. Germline CDR1 and CDR2: LGHNA and YNFKEQ. V shed 1 base and J shed 8 bases, with 14 bases lying between them.

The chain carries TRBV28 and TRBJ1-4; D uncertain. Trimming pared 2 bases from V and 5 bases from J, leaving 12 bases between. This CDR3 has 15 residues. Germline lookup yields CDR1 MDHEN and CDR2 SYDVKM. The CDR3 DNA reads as TGTGCCAGCAGTTTAGCAGGATCCCAAAATGAAAAACTGTTTTTT. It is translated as CASSLAGSQNEKLFF. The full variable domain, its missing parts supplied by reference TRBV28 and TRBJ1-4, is DVKVTQSSRYLVKRTGEKVFLECVQDMDHENMFWYRQDPGLGLRLIYFSYDVKMKEKGDIPEGYSVSREKKERFSLILESASTNQTSMYLCASSLAGSQNEKLFFGSGTQLSVL.

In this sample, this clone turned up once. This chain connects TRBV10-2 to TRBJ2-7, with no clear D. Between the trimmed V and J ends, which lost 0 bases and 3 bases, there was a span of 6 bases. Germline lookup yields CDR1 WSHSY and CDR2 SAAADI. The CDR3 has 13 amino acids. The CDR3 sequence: CASSESGNYEQYF. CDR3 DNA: TGCGCCAGCAGTGAGTCGGGAAACTACGAGCAGTACTTC.

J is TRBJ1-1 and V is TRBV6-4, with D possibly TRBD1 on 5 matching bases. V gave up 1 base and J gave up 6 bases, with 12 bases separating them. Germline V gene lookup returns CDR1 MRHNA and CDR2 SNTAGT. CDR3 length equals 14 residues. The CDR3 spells CASSDFSRGSEAFF. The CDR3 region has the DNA TGTGCCAGCAGTGACTTTTCTAGGGGATCTGAAGCTTTCTTT.

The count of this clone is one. The CDR3 DNA is TGCGCCAGCCGGGACAGACACACAGATACGCAGTATTTT. Translation gives CASRDRHTDTQYF. The J gene is TRBJ2-3, the V gene TRBV10-1; TRBD1 matches 7 bases. Germline-derived CDR1 and CDR2 are WNHNN and SYGVQD (reference sequence). The V and J ends lost 8 bases and 2 bases, in that order; junction bases with no gene match: 4. CDR3 size: 13 residues.